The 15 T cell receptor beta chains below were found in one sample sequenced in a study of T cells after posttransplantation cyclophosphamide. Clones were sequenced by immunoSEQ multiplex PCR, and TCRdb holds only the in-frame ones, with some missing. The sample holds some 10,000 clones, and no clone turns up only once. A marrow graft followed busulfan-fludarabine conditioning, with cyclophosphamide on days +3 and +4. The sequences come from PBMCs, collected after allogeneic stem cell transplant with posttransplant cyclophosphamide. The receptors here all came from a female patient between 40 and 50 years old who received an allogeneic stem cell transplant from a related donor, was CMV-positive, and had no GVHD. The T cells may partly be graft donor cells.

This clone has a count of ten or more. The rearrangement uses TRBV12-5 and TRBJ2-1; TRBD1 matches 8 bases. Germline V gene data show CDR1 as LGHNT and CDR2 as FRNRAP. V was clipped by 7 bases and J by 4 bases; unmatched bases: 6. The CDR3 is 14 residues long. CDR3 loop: CASVPGQAYNEQFF. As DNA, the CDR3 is TGTGCTAGTGTTCCGGGACAGGCATACAATGAGCAGTTCTTC.

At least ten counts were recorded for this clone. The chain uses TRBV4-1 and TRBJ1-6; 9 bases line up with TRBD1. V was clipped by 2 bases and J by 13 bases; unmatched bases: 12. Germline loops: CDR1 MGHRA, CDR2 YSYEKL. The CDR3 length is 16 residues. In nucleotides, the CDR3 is TGCGCCAGCAGCCAATCCACCGGGACAGGGTTAGCCCCCCTCCACTTT. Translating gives CASSQSTGTGLAPLHF.

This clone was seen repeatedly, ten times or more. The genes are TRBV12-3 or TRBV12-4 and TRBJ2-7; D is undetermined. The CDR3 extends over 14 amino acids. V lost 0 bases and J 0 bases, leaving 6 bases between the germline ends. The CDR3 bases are TGTGCCAGCAGTTTAGCGGGCAGCTCCTACGAGCAGTACTTC. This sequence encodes CASSLAGSSYEQYF.

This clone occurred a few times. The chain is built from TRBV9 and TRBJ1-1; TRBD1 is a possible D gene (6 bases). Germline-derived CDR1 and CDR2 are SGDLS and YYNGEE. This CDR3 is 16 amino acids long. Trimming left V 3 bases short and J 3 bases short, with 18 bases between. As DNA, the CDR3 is TGTGCCAGCAGCGCTCTCCACAGGGTGACTTACACTGAAGCTTTCTTT. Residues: CASSALHRVTYTEAFF.

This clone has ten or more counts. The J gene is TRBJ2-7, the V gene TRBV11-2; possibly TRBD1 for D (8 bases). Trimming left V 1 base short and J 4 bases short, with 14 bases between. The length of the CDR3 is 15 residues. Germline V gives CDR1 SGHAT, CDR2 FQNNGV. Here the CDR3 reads CASSLVTGGGYEQYF. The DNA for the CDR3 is TGTGCCAGCAGCTTAGTCACAGGGGGGGGTTACGAGCAGTACTTC.

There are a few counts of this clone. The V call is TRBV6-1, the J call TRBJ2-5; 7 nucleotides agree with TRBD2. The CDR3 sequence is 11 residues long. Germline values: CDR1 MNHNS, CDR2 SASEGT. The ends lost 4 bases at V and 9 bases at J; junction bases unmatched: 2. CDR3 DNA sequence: TGTGCCAGCAGTGTGAGCGGGGCCCAGTACTTC. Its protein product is CASSVSGAQYF.

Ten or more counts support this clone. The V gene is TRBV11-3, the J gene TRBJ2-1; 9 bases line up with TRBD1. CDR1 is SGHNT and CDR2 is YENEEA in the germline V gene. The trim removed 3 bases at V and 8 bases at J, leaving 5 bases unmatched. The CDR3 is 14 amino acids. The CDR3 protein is CASSFGTGNDEQFF. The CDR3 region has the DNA TGTGCCAGCAGCTTCGGGACAGGGAACGATGAGCAGTTCTTC. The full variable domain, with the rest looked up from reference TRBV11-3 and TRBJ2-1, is EAGVVQSPRYKIIEKKQPVAFWCNPISGHNTLYWYLQNLGQGPELLIRYENEEAVDDSQLPKDRFSAERLKGVDSTLKIQPAELGDSAVYLCASSFGTGNDEQFFGPGTRLTVL.

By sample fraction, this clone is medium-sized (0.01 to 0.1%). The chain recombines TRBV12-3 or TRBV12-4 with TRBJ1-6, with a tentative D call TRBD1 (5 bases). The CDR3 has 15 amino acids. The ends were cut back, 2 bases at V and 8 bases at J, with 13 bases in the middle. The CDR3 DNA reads TGTGCCAGCAGTTTAATAGGGCAGGGTGATTCACCCCTCCACTTT. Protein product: CASSLIGQGDSPLHF.

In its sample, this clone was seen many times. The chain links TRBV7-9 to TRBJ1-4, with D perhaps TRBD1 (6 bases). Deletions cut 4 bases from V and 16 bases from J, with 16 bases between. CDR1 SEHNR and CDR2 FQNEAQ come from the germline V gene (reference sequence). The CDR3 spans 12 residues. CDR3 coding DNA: TGTGCCAGCAGCTCCGGGCCCAGGGGTCAGTTTTTT. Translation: CASSSGPRGQFF.

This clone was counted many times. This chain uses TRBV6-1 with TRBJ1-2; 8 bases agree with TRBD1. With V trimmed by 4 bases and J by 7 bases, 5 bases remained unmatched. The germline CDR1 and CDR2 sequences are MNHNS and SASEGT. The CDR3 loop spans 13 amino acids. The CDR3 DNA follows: TGTGCCAGCAGTGTCAACAGGGGGGTTGGCTACACCTTC. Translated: CASSVNRGVGYTF.

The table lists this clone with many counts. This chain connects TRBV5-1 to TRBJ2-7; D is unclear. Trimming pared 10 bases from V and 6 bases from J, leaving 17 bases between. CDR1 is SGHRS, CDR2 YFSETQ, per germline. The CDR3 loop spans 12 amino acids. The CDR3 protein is CARIPPPGEQYF. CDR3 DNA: TGCGCCCGAATACCCCCTCCCGGCGAGCAGTACTTC. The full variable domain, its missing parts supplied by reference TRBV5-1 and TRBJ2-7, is KAGVTQTPRYLIKTRGQQVTLSCSPISGHRSVSWYQQTPGQGLQFLFEYFSETQRNKGNFPGRFSGRQFSNSRSEMNVSTLELGDSALYLCARIPPPGEQYFGPGTRLTVT.

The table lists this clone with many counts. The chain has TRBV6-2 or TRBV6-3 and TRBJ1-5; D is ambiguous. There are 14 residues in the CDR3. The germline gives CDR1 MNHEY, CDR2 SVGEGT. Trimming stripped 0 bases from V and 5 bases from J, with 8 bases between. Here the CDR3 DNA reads TGTGCCAGCAGTTACTCCGGACTCTATCAGCCCCAGCATTTT. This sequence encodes CASSYSGLYQPQHF.

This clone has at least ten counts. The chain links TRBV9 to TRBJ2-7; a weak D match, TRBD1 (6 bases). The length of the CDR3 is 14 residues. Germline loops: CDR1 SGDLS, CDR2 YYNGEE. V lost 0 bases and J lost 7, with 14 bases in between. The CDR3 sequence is CASSVDGQRGEQYF. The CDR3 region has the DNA TGTGCCAGCAGCGTAGACGGACAGAGAGGAGAGCAGTACTTC. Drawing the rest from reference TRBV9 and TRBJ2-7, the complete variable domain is DSGVTQTPKHLITATGQRVTLRCSPRSGDLSVYWYQQSLDQGLQFLIQYYNGEERAKGNILERFSAQQFPDLHSELNLSSLELGDSALYFCASSVDGQRGEQYFGPGTRLTVT.

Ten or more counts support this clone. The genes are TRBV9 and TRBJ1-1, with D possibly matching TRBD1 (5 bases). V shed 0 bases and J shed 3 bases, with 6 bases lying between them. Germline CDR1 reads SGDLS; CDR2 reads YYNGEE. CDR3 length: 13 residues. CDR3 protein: CASSVEGYTEAFF. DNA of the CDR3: TGTGCCAGCAGCGTAGAGGGGTACACTGAAGCTTTCTTT.

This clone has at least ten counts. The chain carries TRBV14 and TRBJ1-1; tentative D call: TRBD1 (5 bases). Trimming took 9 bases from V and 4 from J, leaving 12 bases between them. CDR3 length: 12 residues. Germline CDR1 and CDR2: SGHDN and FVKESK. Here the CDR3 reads CASNTGGTEAFF. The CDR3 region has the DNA TGTGCCAGTAATACGGGGGGCACTGAAGCTTTCTTT.